The 23 T cell receptor beta chains below come from one sample, sequenced in a study of OX40 agonist ivuxolimab in advanced cancers. The method was immunoSEQ multiplex PCR; TCRdb's version includes in-frame clones alone and lacks a portion of them. The sample has about 120,000 clones, approximately 92% seen once; the top ten hold 0.55% to 0.7%. Specimen: CD4+ or CD8+ T cells sorted from blood, collected in a trial of the OX40 agonist ivuxolimab. All receptors come from an adult with an advanced solid tumor such as melanoma, head and neck, liver or kidney cancer.

This clone was counted a few times. V and J are TRBV18 and TRBJ2-7; either TRBD1 or TRBD2 may fit D (5 bases each). The V gene lost 2 bases and the J gene lost 5 bases, with 13 bases spanning the gap. Germline values: CDR1 KGHSH, CDR2 LQKENI. The CDR3 length is 14 residues. CDR3 protein: CASSPKGERHEQYF. Written as DNA, the CDR3 is TGTGCCAGCTCACCAAAAGGGGAGCGTCACGAGCAGTACTTC.

This chain uses TRBV4-3 with TRBJ2-7, with D perhaps TRBD2 (6 bases). V was pared by 3 bases and J by 2 bases, with 17 bases between. CDR3 length equals 16 residues. The germline V gene encodes CDR1 LGHNA and CDR2 YSLEER. CDR3 bases: TGCGCCAGCAGCCAGCGTTCCGGGAGACTTACCTACGAGCAGTACTTC. Translating gives CASSQRSGRLTYEQYF.

This chain joins TRBV11-3 and TRBJ1-3, with D unresolved. The CDR3 loop spans 13 amino acids. Trimming took off 0 bases at V and 7 bases at J, with 7 bases between the two ends. Germline assignment: CDR1 SGHNT and CDR2 YENEEA. The CDR3 protein is CASSLDRANTIYF. The CDR3 region has the DNA TGTGCCAGCAGCTTAGATCGGGCGAACACCATATATTTT.

This clone has more than one count but fewer than ten. The gene calls are TRBV10-3 and TRBJ1-6; D gene ambiguous. CDR3 length equals 14 residues. Germline CDR1 ENHRY, CDR2 SYGVKD. V lost 3 bases and J 0 bases, leaving 3 bases between the germline ends. CDR3 loop: CAISDSSYNSPLHF. The DNA for the CDR3 is TGTGCCATCAGTGACAGCTCCTATAATTCACCCCTCCACTTT.

CDR3 DNA sequence: TGCAGTGCTAGTTCAACAGGCGGCTACACCTTC. It encodes CSASSTGGYTF. The gene calls are TRBV20-1 and TRBJ1-2, with D possibly matching TRBD1 (5 bases). The V end lost 3 bases, the J end lost 8 bases, and 10 bases lay between the germline ends. Germline assignment: CDR1 DFQATT and CDR2 SNEGSKA (reference sequence). The CDR3 is 11 residues long.

V and J are TRBV5-1 and TRBJ2-7; perhaps TRBD2 as D (6 bases). CDR1 is SGHRS and CDR2 is YFSETQ in the germline V gene. Trimming took off 7 bases at V and 1 base at J, with 18 bases between the two ends. This CDR3 is 15 amino acids long. The CDR3: CASAQGGKESYEQYF. As DNA, the CDR3 is TGCGCCAGCGCCCAAGGAGGGAAGGAGTCCTACGAGCAGTACTTC.

The chain couples TRBV19 to TRBJ2-7; D is unclear. The CDR3 runs 14 residues. The germline V and J ends were trimmed by 1 base and 0 bases, with 7 bases remaining between them. Germline CDR1 is LNHDA and CDR2 is SQIVND (reference sequence). CDR3: CASSIAVDSYEQYF. CDR3 DNA: TGTGCCAGTAGTATAGCCGTTGACTCCTACGAGCAGTACTTC.

J is TRBJ2-7 and V is TRBV6-1; 7 bases match TRBD1. Losses at the gene ends were 11 bases for V and 2 bases for J; bases not matched to a gene: 12. CDR1 and CDR2 (germline): MNHNS, SASEGT. This CDR3 is 14 amino acids long. CDR3: CARSGQTTTYEQYF. In nucleotides, the CDR3 is TGTGCCCGCTCGGGACAGACGACGACCTACGAGCAGTACTTC.

J is TRBJ2-2 and V is TRBV28; D is undetermined. Germline V gene sequence: CDR1 MDHEN, CDR2 SYDVKM. Trimming left V 5 bases short and J 0 bases short, with 13 bases between. The CDR3 runs to 16 residues. CDR3 nucleotides: TGTGCCAGCAGTCGGCGGAACAGCGCGAACACCGGGGAGCTGTTTTTT. Its translation: CASSRRNSANTGELFF.

V and J are TRBV7-2 and TRBJ2-5, with a tentative D call TRBD1 (6 bases). V lost 2 bases and J lost 5, with 9 bases in between. This CDR3 region has 13 residues. Looked up from germline, CDR1 is SGHTA and CDR2 is FQGNSA. CDR3 sequence: CASSLQGSETQYF. The CDR3 DNA follows: TGTGCCAGCAGCTTACAGGGGAGTGAGACCCAGTACTTC. Filled out from reference TRBV7-2 and TRBJ2-5, the complete variable domain reads GAGVSQSPSNKVTEKGKDVELRCDPISGHTALYWYRQSLGQGLEFLIYFQGNSAPDKSGLPSDRFSAERTGGSVSTLTIQRTQQEDSAVYLCASSLQGSETQYFGPGTRLLVL.

Points on this clone: A much larger clone lies a single base off, so this may be a read error. The chain couples TRBV6-8 to TRBJ1-5; D not resolved. V was clipped by 5 bases and J by 0 bases, with 2 bases between them. Germline CDR1 reads MNHGY; CDR2 reads SAAAGT. The length of the CDR3 is 12 residues. CDR3 amino acids: CASSDSNQPQHF. The CDR3, as DNA: TGTGCCAGCAGTGATAGCAATCAGCCCCAGCATTTT.

V is TRBV7-2 and J is TRBJ2-2, with D perhaps given as TRBD1 or TRBD2 (5 bases each). Germline CDR1 is SGHTA and CDR2 is FQGNSA. V was pared by 5 bases and J by 3 bases, with 16 bases between. This CDR3 spans 16 amino acids. CDR3 DNA: TGTGCCAGCAGCAGACTTTCCGGGACCCACACCGGGGAGCTGTTTTTT. Its protein product is CASSRLSGTHTGELFF.

The chain recombines TRBV30 with TRBJ1-2, with 9 bases that match TRBD1. The CDR3 contains 13 residues. The V gene's germline CDR1 is GTSNPN and CDR2 SVGIG (reference sequence). J lost 1 base, V lost 5 bases, and 2 bases had no gene match. This CDR3 reads CAWGTGHNYGYTF. The CDR3 DNA is TGTGCCTGGGGGACAGGGCATAACTATGGCTACACCTTC. Complete variable domain (other parts from reference TRBV30 and TRBJ1-2): SQTIHQWPATLVQPVGSPLSLECTVEGTSNPNLYWYRQAAGRGLQLLFYSVGIGQISSEVPQNLSASRPQDRQFILSSKKLLLSDSGFYLCAWGTGHNYGYTFGSGTRLTVV.

The table lists this clone with a count of one. The CDR3 loop reads CASSREAGYYGYTF. CDR3 coding DNA: TGTGCCAGCAGCCGTGAGGCCGGGTATTATGGCTACACCTTC. This chain joins TRBV7-9 and TRBJ1-2; D remains unclear. This CDR3 is built from 14 residues. V dropped 5 bases and J dropped 5 bases, with 15 bases sitting between them. The germline V gene has CDR1 SEHNR and CDR2 FQNEAQ (reference sequence).

The V and J genes are TRBV10-1 and TRBJ2-1; D is undetermined. V was shortened by 3 bases and J by 0 bases, with 9 bases between the two germline ends. Germline V gene sequence: CDR1 WNHNN, CDR2 SYGVQD (reference sequence). The CDR3 length is 15 residues. The CDR3 loop reads CASSEGSSSYNEQFF. The CDR3 DNA reads as TGCGCCAGCAGTGAAGGCAGTAGCTCCTACAATGAGCAGTTCTTC.

DNA for the CDR3: TGTGCCACCCGGGACAGCCGAGGGTGGACAGATACGCAGTATTTT. Encoded protein: CATRDSRGWTDTQYF. V gene TRBV2 combines with J gene TRBJ2-3, with 7 positions matching TRBD1. Germline CDR1 and CDR2: SNHLY and FYNNEI. The CDR3 has 15 residues. J was trimmed by 3 bases and V by 10 bases; bases with no gene match: 13.

The V call is TRBV6-5, the J call TRBJ2-7, with D unclear. V was clipped by 3 bases and J by 4 bases, with 10 bases between them. CDR1 and CDR2 from the germline V gene are MNHEY and SVGAGI. This CDR3 spans 13 amino acids. The CDR3 DNA reads as TGTGCCAGCAGTTATTTGGACCGATACGAGCAGTACTTC. Encoded protein: CASSYLDRYEQYF.

This clone was detected only a few times. One end of the junction is discordant with germline, which a read error may explain. The chain combines TRBV7-7 with TRBJ1-5; D not resolved. The CDR3 runs to 10 residues. Germline V gene lookup returns CDR1 SSHAT and CDR2 FNYEAQ (reference sequence). The CDR3 spells CASSLKPQHF. The CDR3, as DNA: TGTGCTAGCAGCTTGAAGCCCCAGCATTTT.

The count of this clone is one. At one of its ends the junction is not consistent with the germline gene, which may arise from a read error. V and J are TRBV2 and TRBJ2-1; 7 positions match TRBD1. Germline V CDR1 and CDR2: SNHLY, FYNNEI. This CDR3 region has 13 residues. The CDR3 DNA follows: TGTGCCGGCAGACAGGGTAGTTTCAATGAGCAGTTCTTC. It is translated as CAGRQGSFNEQFF.

This clone appeared a single time. The chain recombines TRBV6-1 with TRBJ1-2; tentative D call: TRBD1 (6 bases). The CDR3 covers 16 residues. Germline CDR1 and CDR2: MNHNS and SASEGT. Trimming shortened V by 4 bases and J by 3 bases, and 18 bases separated the two germline ends. CDR3 region: CASSVFDRLRDYGYTF. For the CDR3, the DNA is TGTGCCAGCAGTGTCTTCGACAGGCTGAGAGACTATGGCTACACCTTC.

The chain has TRBV10-1 and TRBJ2-5; weak D call: TRBD2 (6 bases). V was clipped by 4 bases and J by 7 bases, with 10 bases between them. CDR3 length: 12 residues. Germline lookup yields CDR1 WNHNN and CDR2 SYGVQD (reference sequence). The CDR3 DNA follows: TGCGCCAGCAGTGTTCAGGGACTGACCCAGTACTTC. Protein sequence: CASSVQGLTQYF.

The chain couples TRBV21-1 to TRBJ1-5. TRBV21-1 is labeled a pseudogene. The CDR3 spans 17 residues. This chain's CDR3 is CASSIRVNESRDQPQHF. The DNA of the CDR3 is TGTGCCAGCAGCATAAGGGTGAATGAATCTCGGGATCAGCCCCAGCATTTT.

The V and J genes are TRBV7-3 and TRBJ2-1, with D unclear. From germline, CDR1 is SGHTA and CDR2 FQGTGA. CDR3 length: 12 amino acids. V lost 2 bases to trimming and J lost 13 bases, with 12 bases between them. CDR3 coding DNA: TGTGCCAGCAGCTTAGATAGGATAGAACAGTTCTTC. It specifies CASSLDRIEQFF.